This is a list of T cell receptor beta chains from one sample in a study of T-cell memory formation after mild COVID-19. Each CDR3 protein gets one entry after TCRdb re-called the 5' RACE reads with MiXCR. The table lists some 350,000 distinct CDR3 sequences, under 15% of them singletons. The sequenced material came from PBMCs or a T cell subset sorted from them (not recorded which). The receptors were gathered from a man between 18 and 29 years old who had mild COVID-19 (a few samples of this study predate the infection). Cell type and time point are not known. Each CDR3 is given with its conserved first and last residue. D genes are given only for firm matches. Expanded clones get a size class; other rows say once, few or many, or leave the size out.

clone size	D gene	J gene	V gene	CDR3 protein	CDR3 DNA
NA	NA	TRBJ1-2	TRBV5-1	CASSLMGEGYTF	TGCGCCAGCAGCTTGATGGGGGAGGGCTACACCTTC
few	TRBD2	TRBJ2-3	TRBV9	CASSALTSSTDTQYF	TGTGCCAGCAGCGCTTTGACTAGCTCCACAGATACGCAGTATTTT
few	NA	TRBJ2-3	TRBV7-9	CASGWGVADTQYF	TGTGCCAGTGGCTGGGGGGTGGCAGATACGCAGTATTTT
few	NA	TRBJ1-2	TRBV10-3	CAISEGLTPLSANYGYTF	TGTGCCATCAGTGAGGGATTGACACCTCTTTCAGCTAACTATGGCTACACCTTC
few	NA	TRBJ2-1	TRBV5-6	CASSWEKGSPYNEQFF	TGTGCCAGCAGCTGGGAAAAAGGGTCCCCCTACAATGAGCAGTTCTTC
few	NA	TRBJ1-1	TRBV7-3	CASSLSGRMNTEAFF	TGTGCCAGCAGCTTGAGCGGGAGAATGAACACTGAAGCTTTCTTT
NA	NA	TRBJ1-1	TRBV6-1	CASSEWPTGAFF	TGTGCCAGCAGTGAATGGCCAACCGGAGCTTTCTTT
few	NA	TRBJ2-3	TRBV9	CASSVDPGLTDTQYF	TGTGCCAGCAGCGTAGACCCGGGTCTCACAGATACGCAGTATTTT
NA	NA	TRBJ2-7	TRBV19	CARETNSCEGFYEQYF	TGTGCCAGGGAAACCAACAGTTGTGAAGGGTTTTACGAGCAGTACTTC
NA	NA	TRBJ2-6	TRBV4-1	CASSQGLPGFRSGANVLTF	TGCGCCAGCAGCCAAGGTCTACCAGGGTTTCGCTCTGGGGCCAACGTCCTGACTTTC
once	NA	TRBJ2-2	TRBV7-9	CASSHRPDRKHYTGELFF	TGTGCCAGCAGCCACCGACCTGACAGGAAACACTACACCGGGGAGCTGTTTTTT
few	TRBD1	TRBJ2-5	TRBV19	CASSIGAGGHIETQYF	TGTGCCAGTAGTATAGGCGCAGGGGGTCATATAGAGACCCAGTACTTC
many	NA	TRBJ1-1	TRBV7-8	CASSFSKGRGVNTEAFF	TGTGCCAGCAGCTTTTCCAAGGGTCGGGGGGTTAACACTGAAGCTTTCTTT
few	TRBD2	TRBJ2-3	TRBV7-8	CASSRGTSGSLTDTQYF	TGTGCCAGCAGCCGAGGGACTAGCGGGAGTCTCACAGATACGCAGTATTTT
many	TRBD2	TRBJ2-3	TRBV7-9	CASSLPRASGDTDTQYF	TGTGCCAGCAGCTTACCCCGGGCTAGCGGGGACACAGATACGCAGTATTTT
many	NA	TRBJ2-7	TRBV29-1	CSVEDRGRPYEQYF	TGCAGCGTTGAAGATCGGGGTAGGCCCTACGAGCAGTACTTC
NA	NA	TRBJ2-2	TRBV6-5	CASSLDGGNTGELFF	TGTGCCAGCAGTCTGGACGGGGGGAACACCGGGGAGCTGTTTTTT
few	TRBD2	TRBJ2-3	TRBV2	CASSVEAGVADTQYF	TGTGCCAGCAGTGTGGAAGCGGGGGTCGCCGATACGCAGTATTTT
NA	NA	TRBJ1-5	TRBV7-3	CASSFPRQGGPVQPQHF	TGTGCCAGCAGCTTCCCCAGGCAGGGAGGTCCTGTTCAGCCCCAGCATTTT
few	NA	TRBJ2-5	TRBV5-1	CASSLGRGYQETQYF	TGCGCCAGCAGCTTGGGTCGGGGTTACCAAGAGACCCAGTACTTC
few	NA	TRBJ2-1	TRBV9	CASSPIGNEQFF	TGTGCCAGCAGCCCGATCGGCAATGAGCAGTTCTTC
NA	TRBD1	TRBJ2-5	TRBV5-5	CASSSWTGGQETQYF	TGTGCCAGCAGTTCCTGGACAGGGGGCCAAGAGACCCAGTACTTC
many	NA	TRBJ2-3	TRBV9	CASSATQLGTQYF	TGTGCCAGCAGCGCTACCCAACTCGGGACGCAGTATTTT
few	NA	TRBJ1-4	TRBV5-1	CASREFEREKLFF	TGCGCCAGCAGGGAGTTTGAACGGGAAAAACTGTTTTTT
many	NA	TRBJ1-5	TRBV7-8	CASSLDRYQPQHF	TGTGCCAGCAGCTTAGACCGATATCAGCCCCAGCATTTT
few	NA	TRBJ2-1	TRBV7-6	CASSLGGGLSYNEQFF	TGTGCCAGCAGCTTAGGCGGGGGCCTCTCCTACAATGAGCAGTTCTTC
NA	TRBD1	TRBJ1-1	TRBV7-2	CASTDRGRTEAFF	TGTGCCAGCACCGACAGGGGGCGTACTGAAGCTTTCTTT
few	NA	TRBJ1-2	TRBV5-4	CASSLPGRAYGYTF	TGTGCCAGCAGCTTGCCAGGGAGGGCCTATGGCTACACCTTC
NA	TRBD1	TRBJ2-7	TRBV5-1	CASSPPGQGSEQYF	TGCGCCAGCAGCCCTCCCGGACAGGGCTCCGAGCAGTACTTC
NA	TRBD2	TRBJ2-3	TRBV4-3	CASSQEAGGVDTQYF	TGCGCCAGCAGCCAAGAGGCGGGGGGGGTAGATACGCAGTATTTT
many	TRBD2	TRBJ2-5	TRBV5-5	CASSPRRGDETQYF	TGTGCCAGCAGCCCTCGGCGGGGGGATGAGACCCAGTACTTC
NA	NA	TRBJ1-4	TRBV23-1	CASREGANEKLFF	TGCGCCAGCAGAGAAGGGGCCAATGAAAAACTGTTTTTT
NA	NA	TRBJ2-6	TRBV3-1	CASSQLGGYSGANVLTF	TGTGCCAGCAGCCAGCTTGGGGGGTACTCTGGGGCCAACGTCCTGACTTTC
few	NA	TRBJ1-6	TRBV9	CASSVDPLYSPLHF	TGTGCCAGCAGCGTTGACCCCCTATATTCACCCCTCCACTTT
many	NA	TRBJ1-1	TRBV7-9	CASSPPGGTEAFF	TGTGCCAGCTCCCCTCCGGGGGGCACTGAAGCTTTCTTT
few	NA	TRBJ2-3	TRBV7-8	CASSLEGGVGWTQYF	TGTGCCAGCAGCTTAGAAGGCGGGGTGGGGTGGACGCAGTATTTT
few	TRBD1	TRBJ1-4	TRBV28	CASRSRGLGEKLFF	TGTGCCAGCAGAAGCAGGGGGCTAGGGGAAAAACTGTTTTTT
few	NA	TRBJ1-6	TRBV2	CASSAEFNSPLHF	TGTGCCAGCAGTGCGGAATTTAATTCACCCCTCCACTTT
once	TRBD1	TRBJ1-4	TRBV29-1	CSVRDSAATNEKLFF	TGCAGCGTTAGGGACAGCGCCGCAACTAATGAAAAACTGTTTTTT
few	TRBD1	TRBJ1-3	TRBV7-2	CASSLGPGQAGNTIYF	TGTGCCAGCAGCTTAGGACCGGGACAGGCTGGAAACACCATATATTTT
NA	TRBD1	TRBJ2-7	TRBV10-3	CAISLLGTGQSYEQYF	TGTGCCATCAGTCTATTAGGGACAGGGCAGTCCTACGAGCAGTACTTC
NA	TRBD1	TRBJ2-2	TRBV5-1	CASSLLPGQGATGELFF	TGCGCCAGCAGCTTGTTACCCGGACAGGGGGCCACCGGGGAGCTGTTTTTT
few	TRBD2	TRBJ2-1	TRBV12-3/TRBV12-4	CASSPTTSGGGEQFF	TGTGCCAGCAGTCCAACTACTAGCGGGGGGGGTGAGCAGTTCTTC
few	TRBD1	TRBJ1-1	TRBV3-1	CASSQSDRKAFF	TGTGCCAGCAGCCAGTCGGACAGGAAGGCTTTCTTT
few	NA	TRBJ1-1	TRBV7-9	CASSPPPSEAFF	TGTGCCAGCAGCCCACCTCCATCTGAAGCTTTCTTT
few	TRBD1	TRBJ1-1	TRBV4-3	CASSPWIGTAPNTEAFF	TGCGCCAGCAGCCCTTGGATCGGGACAGCGCCGAACACTGAAGCTTTCTTT
many	TRBD2	TRBJ2-1	TRBV6-1	CASSQTSGGYNEQFF	TGTGCCAGCAGCCAGACTAGCGGGGGGTACAATGAGCAGTTCTTC
many	TRBD1	TRBJ2-6	TRBV23-1	CASSQAPQRTGATF	TGCGCCAGCAGTCAAGCGCCACAGAGGACAGGGGCGACTTTC
many	NA	TRBJ2-5	TRBV7-2	CASSLGGGGQETQYF	TGTGCCAGCAGCTTGGGGGGAGGCGGCCAAGAGACCCAGTACTTC
few	NA	TRBJ1-2	TRBV7-9	CASSFLGENF	TGTGCCAGCAGCTTCCTGGGCGAGAACTTC
NA	NA	TRBJ2-7	TRBV21-1	CASSPHGTPYEQYF	TGTGCCAGCAGCCCACACGGGACACCCTACGAGCAGTACTTC
NA	NA	TRBJ2-3	TRBV9	CASSAEVEDTQYF	TGTGCCAGCAGCGCAGAGGTAGAAGATACGCAGTATTTT
NA	NA	TRBJ1-5	TRBV4-3	CASSQAIGVSNQPQHF	TGCGCCAGCAGCCAGGCCATAGGAGTCAGCAATCAGCCCCAGCATTTT
few	NA	TRBJ1-2	TRBV9	CASSVGGNGYTF	TGTGCCAGCAGCGTAGGAGGGAATGGCTACACCTTC
NA	NA	TRBJ1-2	TRBV20-1	CSASTFGGYTF	TGCAGTGCTAGCACATTCGGAGGCTACACCTTC
NA	NA	TRBJ1-4	TRBV29-1	CSGMEGNEKLFF	TGCAGCGGCATGGAGGGAAATGAAAAACTGTTTTTT
NA	TRBD1	TRBJ1-5	TRBV15	CATSNNRGSNQPQHF	TGTGCCACCAGCAATAACAGGGGTAGCAATCAGCCCCAGCATTTT
few	TRBD2	TRBJ2-1	TRBV20-1	CSARVLAGGSYNEQFF	TGCAGTGCTAGAGTCCTAGCGGGGGGTTCCTACAATGAGCAGTTCTTC
NA	NA	TRBJ1-4	TRBV7-9	CASSLEGTVPLFF	TGTGCCAGCAGCTTAGAAGGCACCGTTCCACTGTTTTTT
many	TRBD2	TRBJ2-5	TRBV4-2	CASSQGTSGGQETQYF	TGTGCCAGCAGCCAAGGGACTAGCGGGGGCCAAGAGACCCAGTACTTC